Shown below are 26 T cell receptor beta chains from a single sample sequenced in a study of spatial heterogeneity in lung cancer. Study-wide findings and caveats: Mutation counts in tumors were tracked by counts of expanded intratumoral alpha and beta TCRs.

These receptors have no identified antigens. Time point denoted: sample taken at primary tumor resection. TCRdb fed the 5' RACE reads into MiXCR, producing one record per CDR3 protein. This sample has about 12,000 distinct CDR3 sequences, with around 6.3% found just once. The source was lung tumor tissue, collected at surgery. The receptors shown here come from a female donor with early-stage non-small cell lung cancer.

This clonotype is labeled medium-sized (0.01 to 0.1%). The genes are TRBV5-4 and TRBJ2-1, with D possibly TRBD1 on 6 matching bases. V shed 1 base and J shed 7 bases, with 15 bases lying between them. CDR1 and CDR2 (germline): SGHNT, YYREEE (reference sequence). The CDR3 has 15 amino acids. DNA for the CDR3: TGTGCCAGCAGCTTGTTCAGGGGCGAACTGAATGAGCAGTTCTTC. As protein: CASSLFRGELNEQFF.

This clonotype has at least ten counts. The gene calls are TRBV30 and TRBJ2-7; 9 nucleotides agree with TRBD1. Germline-derived CDR1 and CDR2 are GTSNPN and SVGIG (reference sequence). Trimming removed 1 base from V and 3 bases from J; junction bases left unmatched: 1. This CDR3 has 13 residues. The CDR3 sequence: CAWSAGQGYEQYF. The CDR3 coding sequence is TGTGCCTGGAGTGCGGGACAGGGCTACGAGCAGTACTTC.

This clonotype was seen ten or more times. This chain uses TRBV7-2 with TRBJ1-3; D remains ambiguous. CDR3 length: 13 amino acids. The germline V and J ends were trimmed by 1 base and 7 bases, with 8 bases remaining between them. The germline V gene has CDR1 SGHTA and CDR2 FQGNSA. The CDR3 loop reads CASSLVSANTIYF. CDR3 sequence (DNA): TGTGCCAGCAGCTTAGTCTCGGCGAACACCATATATTTT.

The V and J genes are TRBV10-3 and TRBJ2-7, with TRBD1 matching 9 bases. Germline loops: CDR1 ENHRY, CDR2 SYGVKD. This CDR3 spans 14 amino acids. V shed 6 bases and J 0 bases; nucleotides not matched to a gene: 3. CDR3 DNA sequence: TGTGCCATCAGACGGACAGGGGACTCCTACGAGCAGTACTTC. Its translation is CAIRRTGDSYEQYF.

In its sample, this clonotype was seen a few times. A much bigger clone sits one base away, suggesting this may be a read error. The chain joins TRBV11-2 to TRBJ2-7, with D hard to call. Germline assignment: CDR1 SGHAT and CDR2 FQNNGV. The CDR3 consists of 14 residues. The DNA of the CDR3 is TGTGCCAGCAGCTTCCTTGGTCGAGGCTACGTGCAGTACTTC. It translates to CASSFLGRGYVQYF.

This chain uses TRBV28 with TRBJ2-5, with 8 positions matching TRBD2. V lost 8 bases and J lost 4; bases outside the gene matches: 3. CDR3 length: 12 amino acids. Germline values: CDR1 MDHEN, CDR2 SYDVKM. The CDR3 here is CASGAGGETQYF. The CDR3 nucleotides read TGTGCCAGCGGGGCGGGAGGAGAGACCCAGTACTTC.

This clonotype came up many times. The J gene is TRBJ2-5, the V gene TRBV28; 10 nucleotides align to TRBD1. The CDR3 extends over 16 amino acids. Germline CDR1 and CDR2: MDHEN and SYDVKM. J lost 5 bases, V lost 6 bases, and 12 bases had no gene match. The CDR3 nucleotides read TGTGCCAGCAGCACGCTCCGGGACAGGGGACGGGAGACCCAGTACTTC. Amino acid sequence: CASSTLRDRGRETQYF.

This clonotype was detected ten times or more. The CDR3 DNA sequence: TGTGCCAGCAGCACGGGACCGTGGGGCCAGCCCCAGCATTTT. Its protein product is CASSTGPWGQPQHF. This rearrangement joins TRBV5-4 to TRBJ1-5; weak D call: TRBD1 (5 bases). V lost 4 bases and J 7 bases, leaving 15 bases between the germline ends. This CDR3 is 14 amino acids long. The germline CDR1 and CDR2 sequences are SGHNT and YYREEE (reference sequence).

This clonotype is classed as medium-sized. The chain links TRBV5-1 to TRBJ2-1; D might be TRBD2 (6 bases). CDR3 size: 14 residues. Germline CDR1 and CDR2: SGHRS and YFSETQ. Trimming removed 6 bases from V and 2 bases from J, with 12 bases in between. CDR3 residues: CASNVAETYNEQFF. The DNA for the CDR3 is TGCGCCAGCAACGTAGCGGAAACCTACAATGAGCAGTTCTTC.

Within the sample, this clonotype is medium-sized. The rearrangement links TRBV20-1 to TRBJ2-7; TRBD2 might be the D (5 bases). Trimming left V 5 bases short and J 5 bases short, with 13 bases between. This CDR3 is 12 amino acids long. CDR1 is DFQATT, CDR2 SNEGSKA, per germline (reference sequence). The CDR3 is CSARVLVDEQYF. The CDR3, as DNA: TGCAGTGCTCGGGTACTAGTCGACGAGCAGTACTTC.

There are many counts of this clonotype. J is TRBJ2-3 and V is TRBV5-1, with D perhaps matching TRBD2 (6 bases). This CDR3 region has 14 residues. CDR1 is SGHRS, CDR2 YFSETQ, per germline. V gave up 7 bases and J gave up 4 bases, with 16 bases separating them. The CDR3, as DNA: TGCGCCAGCCGCCTCAACGGGGGAGCAGATACGCAGTATTTT. Translation gives CASRLNGGADTQYF.

In its sample, this clonotype is medium-sized. This chain links TRBV20-1 with TRBJ2-2; D may be TRBD1 or TRBD2 (5 bases each). V was trimmed by 0 bases and J by 4 bases, leaving 12 bases between them. Germline CDR1 reads DFQATT; CDR2 reads SNEGSKA (reference sequence). The CDR3 is 15 residues long. CDR3 sequence: CSARDPTGRTGELFF. The CDR3 DNA follows: TGCAGTGCTAGAGATCCAACGGGGCGCACCGGGGAGCTGTTTTTT.

Ten or more counts support this clonotype. The V and J genes are TRBV5-8 and TRBJ2-3; weak D call: TRBD2 (6 bases). The V end was cut by 4 bases, the J end by 0 bases, with 15 bases between. Germline values: CDR1 SGHTS, CDR2 YDEGEE. The CDR3 totals 16 residues. The DNA for the CDR3 is TGTGCCAGCAGCCGGGGCGCGGGATGGAGCACAGATACGCAGTATTTT. Amino acids: CASSRGAGWSTDTQYF.

By its share, this clonotype is medium-sized. This sequence joins TRBV19 and TRBJ1-4; D call uncertain. V was clipped by 5 bases and J by 13 bases, with 20 bases between them. The germline CDR1 and CDR2 sequences are LNHDA and SQIVND (reference sequence). This CDR3 has 14 amino acids. CDR3: CASSSGREGRGLFF. The CDR3 DNA follows: TGTGCCAGTAGTTCCGGACGAGAAGGACGGGGACTGTTTTTT.

This clonotype was seen once. The V and J genes are TRBV12-3 or TRBV12-4 and TRBJ2-5; D not resolved. Trimming took 5 bases from V and 3 from J, leaving 4 bases between them. This CDR3 spans 11 amino acids. The CDR3 DNA is TGTGCCAGCAGTCAGAAAGAGACCCAGTACTTC. Translating it yields CASSQKETQYF.

By share, this clonotype ranks as medium-sized. The gene calls are TRBV27 and TRBJ1-4; maybe TRBD1 (6 bases). The CDR3 runs to 20 residues. CDR1 and CDR2 from the germline V gene are MNHEY and SMNVEV (reference sequence). Deletions cut 2 bases from V and 1 base from J, with 23 bases between. The CDR3 coding sequence is TGTGCCAGCAGTTTAGAAGGAGTACACCTTAGCAGGGGAACTAATGAAAAACTGTTTTTT. Residues: CASSLEGVHLSRGTNEKLFF.

The chain links TRBV7-2 to TRBJ2-2; D is perhaps TRBD1 (5 bases). The CDR3 runs to 14 residues. Germline V CDR1 and CDR2: SGHTA, FQGNSA. Trimming removed 5 bases from V and 2 bases from J, with 9 bases in between. The CDR3 here is CASSVDSNTGELFF. In DNA form, the CDR3 reads TGTGCCAGCAGCGTCGACAGTAACACCGGGGAGCTGTTTTTT.

The gene calls are TRBV28 and TRBJ2-7; 10 positions agree with TRBD2. Unmatched junction bases numbered 2, after V lost 5 bases and J lost 1 base. The germline V gene encodes CDR1 MDHEN and CDR2 SYDVKM. This CDR3 is 14 amino acids long. The CDR3: CASSLAGASYEQYF. CDR3 sequence (DNA): TGTGCCAGCAGTCTAGCGGGAGCGTCCTACGAGCAGTACTTC. The full variable domain, in which reference TRBV28 and TRBJ2-7 provide the parts outside the CDR3, is DVKVTQSSRYLVKRTGEKVFLECVQDMDHENMFWYRQDPGLGLRLIYFSYDVKMKEKGDIPEGYSVSREKKERFSLILESASTNQTSMYLCASSLAGASYEQYFGPGTRLTVT.

The CDR3 region is CASSSSVQGYEQYF. The CDR3 DNA is TGTGCCAGCAGTTCTAGCGTCCAGGGCTACGAGCAGTACTTC. The chain combines TRBV9 with TRBJ2-7; weak D call: TRBD2 (6 bases). Trimming removed 5 bases from V and 3 bases from J, with 15 bases in between. Germline V gene data show CDR1 as SGDLS and CDR2 as YYNGEE. CDR3 length: 14 amino acids.

In regard to this clonotype: Just one base apart from a much larger clone, this may be a read error. The chain has TRBV20-1 and TRBJ2-3; D remains unclear. V was clipped by 5 bases and J by 2 bases, with 20 bases between them. Germline assignment: CDR1 DFQATT and CDR2 SNEGSKA (reference sequence). CDR3 length: 16 amino acids. The CDR3 here is CSAGASGRWSTDTQYF. CDR3 coding DNA: TGCAGTGCTGGAGCTTCGGGCAGATGGTCCACAGATACGCAGTATTTT.

This chain joins TRBV28 and TRBJ1-3; D gene ambiguous. Germline CDR1 reads MDHEN; CDR2 reads SYDVKM. The CDR3 is 13 residues long. With 3 bases removed from V and 0 bases from J, the gap between germline ends came to 3 bases. The CDR3 protein is CASSFGSGNTIYF. The DNA of the CDR3 is TGTGCCAGCAGTTTTGGCTCTGGAAACACCATATATTTT.

This clonotype was counted ten times or more. This chain connects TRBV4-2 to TRBJ2-4, with 11 bases matching TRBD2. Looked up from germline, CDR1 is LGHNA and CDR2 is YNFKEQ. The CDR3 loop spans 19 amino acids. With 3 bases clipped from V and 1 base from J, the junction kept 11 bases outside the gene matches. CDR3 in DNA: TGTGCCAGCAGCCACGACGGCTTAGCGGGAGGGCCTGCCAAAAACATTCAGTACTTC. Its protein product is CASSHDGLAGGPAKNIQYF.

CDR3 in amino acids: CSAGRESAGGEQYF. In DNA, the CDR3 is TGCAGTGCTGGCAGGGAGTCAGCGGGAGGCGAGCAGTACTTC. This chain uses TRBV20-1 with TRBJ2-7; 9 positions match TRBD2. This CDR3 is built from 14 residues. Trimming at V came to 5 bases and at J to 6 bases, leaving 11 bases not matched to a gene. Germline CDR1 DFQATT, CDR2 SNEGSKA (reference sequence).

This clonotype is labeled as medium-sized. The chain links TRBV7-9 to TRBJ1-2; D ambiguous. The V end was cut by 1 base, the J end by 4 bases, with 13 bases between. Germline V CDR1 and CDR2: SEHNR, FQNEAQ (reference sequence). CDR3 length: 15 residues. The CDR3 sequence is CASSLGSARLYGYTF. DNA of the CDR3: TGTGCCAGCAGCTTAGGTTCGGCAAGGCTCTATGGCTACACCTTC.

This clonotype has at least ten counts. As DNA, the CDR3 is TGTGCCAGCAGCTTAAGTAGAGAGACCCAGTACTTC. As protein: CASSLSRETQYF. The chain combines TRBV7-2 with TRBJ2-5; unclear D gene. The CDR3 contains 12 residues. From germline, CDR1 is SGHTA and CDR2 FQGNSA. Trimming took 2 bases from V and 4 from J, leaving 5 bases between them.

The V and J genes are TRBV20-1 and TRBJ2-1; 9 bases map to TRBD2. The germline CDR1 and CDR2 sequences are DFQATT and SNEGSKA (reference sequence). V was clipped by 0 bases and J by 0 bases; unmatched bases: 6. The CDR3 totals 17 residues. DNA of the CDR3: TGCAGTGCTAGAGATCCTAGCGGGATACGCTCCTACAATGAGCAGTTCTTC. Its translation is CSARDPSGIRSYNEQFF.